Listed below are T cell receptor beta chains from one sample, sequenced in a study of T cell changes during pregnancy in multiple sclerosis. The repertoire was sequenced with immunoSEQ multiplex PCR; TCRdb's copy has only in-frame clones and lacks some. The repertoire holds fewer than 60,000 clones, with around 91% as singletons. Source: peripheral blood, taken in the third trimester of pregnancy. Source of these receptors: a female donor in good health, enrolled as a control in a pregnancy study. CDR3s include the opening cysteine and the closing phenylalanine or tryptophan. The D gene is left open where the match is weak. Clone size, where shown, is once, few, many, or a class for clones that have expanded.

>NA|TRBJ2-7|TRBV5-8|NA
CASSLGLTESEQYF
TGTGCCAGCAGCTTGGGACTCACCGAGAGCGAGCAGTACTTC
>once|TRBJ1-2|TRBV27|NA
CASSPKASGSLYGYTF
TGTGCCAGCAGTCCAAAAGCCTCCGGGAGCCTCTATGGCTACACCTTC
>NA|TRBJ1-1|TRBV5-6|NA
CASSFRGTEAFF
TGTGCCAGCAGCTTTAGGGGAACTGAAGCTTTCTTT
>NA|TRBJ1-1|TRBV25-1|NA
CASSELGHTEAFF
TGTGCCAGCAGTGAATTGGGCCACACTGAAGCTTTCTTT
>NA|TRBJ2-2|TRBV5-1|TRBD1
CASSVGQFANTGELFF
TGCGCCAGCAGCGTGGGACAGTTCGCGAACACCGGGGAGCTGTTTTTT
>NA|TRBJ2-2|TRBV7-9|TRBD1
CASSSGPGQKNTGELFF
TGTGCCAGCAGCTCCGGTCCGGGACAGAAGAACACCGGGGAGCTGTTTTTT
>NA|TRBJ1-5|TRBV7-8|NA
CASSPQGVDQPQHF
TGTGCCAGCAGCCCGCAAGGGGTGGACCAGCCCCAGCATTTT
>NA|TRBJ2-1|TRBV19|NA
CASSIRGDEQFF
TGTGCCAGTAGTATCCGGGGAGACGAGCAGTTCTTC
>NA|TRBJ2-7|TRBV5-8|NA
CASSFGGHYEQYF
TGTGCCAGCAGCTTTGGGGGACACTACGAGCAGTACTTC
>NA|TRBJ2-6|TRBV7-2|TRBD2
CASSISGGASGANVLTF
TGTGCCAGCAGCATCAGCGGGGGGGCCTCTGGGGCCAACGTCCTGACTTTC
>NA|TRBJ2-5|TRBV5-1|TRBD1
CASSRGTVGGAQYF
TGCGCCAGCAGCAGGGGGACAGTTGGTGGGGCCCAGTACTTC
>once|TRBJ2-5|TRBV9|TRBD2
CASSLLGGGRETQYF
TGTGCCAGCAGCCTGCTCGGGGGGGGGCGGGAGACCCAGTACTTC
>NA|TRBJ1-5|TRBV27|TRBD1
CASSPRQGSQPQHF
TGTGCCAGCAGCCCCCGACAGGGATCTCAGCCCCAGCATTTT
>NA|TRBJ2-2|TRBV10-3|TRBD1
CAISPGQGYTGELFF
TGTGCCATCAGCCCGGGACAGGGGTACACCGGGGAGCTGTTTTTT